What follows are 4 T cell receptor beta chains derived from one specimen sequenced in a study of CD8+ T cells in alopecia areata. Extracted from the samples, RNA was reverse transcribed into cDNA to serve as the sequencing template. Generated by immunoSEQ multiplex PCR, the TCRdb table keeps only in-frame clones and is missing some. The top ten clones hold about an eighth of a sample with about 170,000 clones, less than 80% of them seen once. The specimen was CD8+ T cells sorted from blood, collected at week 0. These receptors were collected from a human donor with alopecia areata.

This clone was seen a handful of times. The chain couples TRBV13 to TRBJ1-1; 10 bases are a match to TRBD1. This CDR3 region has 14 residues. Germline V gene sequence: CDR1 PRHDT, CDR2 FYEKMQ (reference sequence). With 5 bases clipped from V and 5 bases from J, the junction kept 5 bases outside the gene matches. CDR3 coding DNA: TGTGCCAGCAGCCCAGGGACAGGGGTGACTGAAGCTTTCTTT. Protein sequence: CASSPGTGVTEAFF.

The chain couples TRBV27 to TRBJ2-7; 7 bases agree with TRBD2. CDR3 length equals 14 residues. V was clipped by 6 bases and J by 0 bases; unmatched bases: 5. Germline V gene sequence: CDR1 MNHEY, CDR2 SMNVEV (reference sequence). CDR3 region: CASSYGGGSYEQYF. The CDR3 DNA follows: TGTGCCAGCAGCTATGGCGGGGGCTCCTACGAGCAGTACTTC.

This chain connects TRBV7-9 to TRBJ2-7, with D tentatively TRBD2 (5 bases). The CDR3 runs 11 residues. Germline values: CDR1 SEHNR, CDR2 FQNEAQ (reference sequence). Trimming took off 3 bases at V and 7 bases at J, with 7 bases between the two ends. The CDR3 DNA sequence: TGTGCCAGCAGCTTTCCGGGAGAGCAGTACTTC. It encodes CASSFPGEQYF.

As concerns this clone: At the DNA level, this CDR3 is encoded by other sequences in the same sample as well. This sequence joins TRBV5-1 and TRBJ2-3; possibly TRBD2 for D (5 bases). Germline V gene sequence: CDR1 SGHRS, CDR2 YFSETQ. This CDR3 has 14 amino acids. Trimming shortened V by 4 bases and J by 4 bases, and 13 bases separated the two germline ends. Here the CDR3 DNA reads TGCGCCAGCAGCCTGCGGACTGAATCAGATACGCAGTATTTT. Protein sequence: CASSLRTESDTQYF.